The 20 T cell receptor beta chains below were found in one sample sequenced in a study of T cells in localized non-small cell lung cancer. Clones were read by immunoSEQ multiplex PCR, and TCRdb kept only the in-frame ones, dropping some. The profile shows about 36,000 clones, around 85% of them singletons. The material sequenced was peripheral blood, taken before any cancer treatment. The receptor source for this set is a woman aged 35 to 75 with stage I lung adenocarcinoma.

The gene calls are TRBV27 and TRBJ2-5; 7 nucleotides agree with TRBD1. From germline, CDR1 is MNHEY and CDR2 SMNVEV (reference sequence). CDR3 length: 15 amino acids. V trimming: 8 bases; J trimming: 2 bases; junction bases outside the gene matches: 11. CDR3 region: CASLPRTGTQETQYF. In DNA, the CDR3 is TGTGCCAGCTTGCCCCGGACAGGCACGCAAGAGACCCAGTACTTC.

The chain uses TRBV23-1 and TRBJ1-5; 11 bases fit TRBD1. TRBV23-1 is given ORF status, its function remaining uncertain. V was clipped by 5 bases and J by 3 bases; unmatched bases: 6. The CDR3 consists of 16 residues. In DNA form, the CDR3 reads TGCGCCAGCAGTTCGGGGACAGGGGGGATCAATCAGCCCCAGCATTTT. It yields the protein CASSSGTGGINQPQHF.

The V gene is TRBV2, the J gene TRBJ2-1; D may be TRBD2 (6 bases). The V end lost 7 bases, the J end lost 4 bases, and 14 bases lay between the germline ends. This CDR3 comprises 14 residues. The germline CDR1 and CDR2 sequences are SNHLY and FYNNEI. Here the CDR3 reads CASTRSSGYNEQFF. CDR3 nucleotides: TGTGCCAGCACCCGTAGTAGCGGATACAATGAGCAGTTCTTC. The whole variable domain, filled in from reference TRBV2 and TRBJ2-1, reads EPEVTQTPSHQVTQMGQEVILRCVPISNHLYFYWYRQILGQKVEFLVSFYNNEISEKSEIFDDQFSVERPDGSNFTLKIRSTKLEDSAMYFCASTRSSGYNEQFFGPGTRLTVL.

The chain employs TRBV19 and TRBJ1-5; the D gene is possibly TRBD1 (5 bases). This CDR3 contains 18 residues. Germline V gene sequence: CDR1 LNHDA, CDR2 SQIVND (reference sequence). The V end was cut by 5 bases, the J end by 0 bases, with 20 bases between. Here the CDR3 DNA reads TGTGCCAGTAGTGGACCATTGACAGCAAAGTATAGCAATCAGCCCCAGCATTTT. Protein sequence: CASSGPLTAKYSNQPQHF.

The chain is built from TRBV15 and TRBJ1-2, with 8 bases identical to TRBD1. J was trimmed by 4 bases and V by 0 bases; bases with no gene match: 4. Germline V gene sequence: CDR1 LNHNV, CDR2 YYDKDF (reference sequence). This CDR3 is 15 amino acids long. The CDR3 here is CATSREDRALYGYTF. In DNA, the CDR3 is TGTGCCACCAGCAGAGAGGACAGGGCCCTCTATGGCTACACCTTC. Using reference TRBV15 and TRBJ1-2 for the parts outside the CDR3, the full variable domain is DAMVIQNPRYQVTQFGKPVTLSCSQTLNHNVMYWYQQKSSQAPKLLFHYYDKDFNNEADTPDNFQSRRPNTSFCFLDIRSPGLGDTAMYLCATSREDRALYGYTFGSGTRLTVV.

V is TRBV7-8 and J is TRBJ2-4; 13 bases are shared with TRBD2. Germline CDR1 and CDR2: SGHVS and FQNEAQ. CDR3 size: 19 residues. V was clipped by 5 bases and J by 0 bases; unmatched bases: 10. CDR3 sequence reads: CASSAGLAGIRLAKNIQYF. As DNA, the CDR3 is TGTGCCAGCAGCGCGGGACTAGCGGGGATTCGACTAGCCAAAAACATTCAGTACTTC.

The rearrangement uses TRBV11-3 and TRBJ2-7, with 7 bases matching TRBD2. The germline V gene has CDR1 SGHNT and CDR2 YENEEA. This CDR3 spans 14 amino acids. With V trimmed by 5 bases and J by 1 base, 5 bases remained unmatched. CDR3 residues: CASSPGRESYEQYF. The CDR3 DNA reads TGTGCCAGCAGCCCAGGGAGGGAATCCTACGAGCAGTACTTC.

The gene calls are TRBV6-6 and TRBJ2-5; D possibly corresponds to TRBD2 (5 bases). The CDR3 is 14 residues long. Per the germline V gene, CDR1 is MNHNY and CDR2 is SVGAGI (reference sequence). V lost 7 bases, J lost 3 bases, and 15 bases lay in between. This CDR3 is CASKDYTSEETQYF. The CDR3 region has the DNA TGTGCCAGCAAGGATTATACTAGTGAAGAGACCCAGTACTTC.

The genes are TRBV5-4 and TRBJ1-4; possibly TRBD1 for D (5 bases). This CDR3 is 14 amino acids long. Germline V lookup: CDR1 SGHNT, CDR2 YYREEE (reference sequence). Trimming removed 6 bases from V and 6 bases from J, with 15 bases in between. The CDR3 protein is CASTNQGSDEKLFF. DNA of the CDR3: TGTGCCAGCACCAACCAGGGAAGTGATGAAAAACTGTTTTTT.

The chain carries TRBV28 and TRBJ1-2, with TRBD1 matching over 7 bases. Germline V gene sequence: CDR1 MDHEN, CDR2 SYDVKM. The length of the CDR3 is 13 residues. The ends lost 8 bases at V and 12 bases at J; junction bases unmatched: 15. CDR3 sequence (DNA): TGTGCCAGCGGGAAGGGGGCGGCAGCCGATCACACCTTC. Its protein is CASGKGAAADHTF.

The V and J genes are TRBV18 and TRBJ1-3; D unclear. V gave up 1 base and J gave up 1 base, with 5 bases separating them. Germline CDR1 and CDR2: KGHSH and LQKENI. This CDR3 has 14 amino acids. The chain's CDR3 is CASSPQKSGNTIYF. The CDR3 DNA sequence: TGTGCCAGCTCACCACAAAAATCTGGAAACACCATATATTTT.

The J gene is TRBJ2-5, the V gene TRBV5-4, with 8 bases fitting TRBD2. V was pared by 3 bases and J by 5 bases, with 9 bases of the junction left unmatched. CDR3 size: 15 residues. The germline V gene has CDR1 SGHNT and CDR2 YYREEE (reference sequence). The CDR3 sequence is CASSSSGGPQETQYF. For the CDR3, the DNA is TGTGCCAGCAGCTCGAGCGGGGGCCCGCAGGAGACCCAGTACTTC.

A note on this clone: At one end the junction does not follow the germline gene, possibly because of a read error. The CDR3 is CASSSGGTTAGNTIYF. The CDR3 DNA follows: TGCGCCAGCAGCTCGGGGGGGACTACCGCTGGCAACACCATATATTTT. The rearrangement links TRBV5-1 to TRBJ1-3; tentatively, D is TRBD1 (5 bases). Per the germline V gene, CDR1 is SGHRS and CDR2 is YFSETQ. The CDR3 sequence is 16 residues long.

V gene TRBV5-1 combines with J gene TRBJ1-4; a weak D match, TRBD1 (5 bases). Germline loops: CDR1 SGHRS, CDR2 YFSETQ. Trimming took 1 base from V and 5 from J, leaving 15 bases between them. This CDR3 region has 16 residues. As DNA, the CDR3 is TGCGCCAGCAGCTTGTCGGGGGGAACCGTCAATGAAAAACTGTTTTTT. It specifies CASSLSGGTVNEKLFF.

The genes are TRBV28 and TRBJ1-5; TRBD1 matches 7 bases. The V gene end was trimmed by 6 bases and the J gene end by 1 base; junction bases not matched to a gene: 15. CDR1 is MDHEN and CDR2 is SYDVKM in the germline V gene. The CDR3 consists of 18 residues. The chain's CDR3 is CASSRGGQGGPSNQPQHF. The DNA for the CDR3 is TGTGCCAGCAGCCGTGGGGGCCAGGGGGGACCCAGCAATCAGCCCCAGCATTTT.

The J gene is TRBJ2-6, the V gene TRBV6-1; D is perhaps TRBD1 (6 bases). Trimming removed 3 bases from V and 2 bases from J, with 8 bases in between. This CDR3 is built from 15 residues. Germline CDR1 is MNHNS and CDR2 is SASEGT. Written as DNA, the CDR3 is TGTGCCAGCAGTGACCGGGACACTGGGGCCAACGTCCTGACTTTC. Its protein is CASSDRDTGANVLTF.

This chain joins TRBV4-2 and TRBJ2-5; 14 bases line up with TRBD2. J was trimmed by 3 bases and V by 1 base; bases with no gene match: 4. The length of the CDR3 is 17 residues. Germline V gives CDR1 LGHNA, CDR2 YNFKEQ. CDR3 loop: CASSQAMTSGGEETQYF. CDR3 in DNA: TGTGCCAGCAGCCAAGCGATGACTAGCGGGGGGGAAGAGACCCAGTACTTC.

V usage is TRBV7-3 and J usage is TRBJ2-7; D possibly corresponds to TRBD2 (7 bases). The germline gives CDR1 SGHTA, CDR2 FQGTGA. The CDR3 spans 13 residues. V was clipped by 3 bases and J by 2 bases, with 8 bases between them. The CDR3 region is CASSFGGPYEQYF. CDR3 nucleotides: TGTGCCAGCAGCTTCGGGGGGCCCTACGAGCAGTACTTC.

The rearrangement links TRBV5-6 to TRBJ1-5; D is ambiguous. The CDR3 runs 14 residues. The germline V gene encodes CDR1 SGHDT and CDR2 YYEEEE. Trimming stripped 2 bases from V and 4 bases from J, with 10 bases between. The CDR3 DNA reads TGTGCCAGCAGCTTCTATGCCGGGAATCAGCCCCAGCATTTT. It encodes CASSFYAGNQPQHF.

The chain joins TRBV6-5 to TRBJ2-7, with 8 bases that match TRBD2. V was pared by 6 bases and J by 5 bases, with 12 bases of the junction left unmatched. The CDR3 is 15 amino acids. The germline V gene has CDR1 MNHEY and CDR2 SVGAGI. The CDR3 sequence: CASRRRGGGKNEQYF. The CDR3 DNA follows: TGTGCCAGCAGACGTCGGGGGGGCGGTAAGAACGAGCAGTACTTC.